This T cell receptor (beta chain) derives from a study of blood T cell repertoires in COVID-19. Study-level information: The samples span acute and convalescent COVID-19 from the United States, Italy and Spain.

Data came from immunoSEQ multiplex PCR; TCRdb stores just in-frame clones and leaves some out. The sample has some 65,000 clones; 90% are singletons. Germline V CDR1 and CDR2: LGHNT, FRNRAP. There are 19 residues in the CDR3. The V and J ends lost 5 bases and 0 bases respectively, with 25 bases between them. The receptor was isolated from a middle-aged man with COVID-19, enrolled during active disease. The material sequenced was peripheral blood. The chain recombines TRBV12-5 with TRBJ1-2, with D possibly matching TRBD1 (6 bases). CDR3 sequence reads: CASGPPRGGLLRSNYGYTF. In DNA form, the CDR3 reads TGTGCTAGTGGTCCTCCGCGGGGGGGCCTGCTTCGTTCTAACTATGGCTACACCTTC.